This T cell receptor (beta chain) is drawn from a study of prognosis after radiotherapy for stage I lung cancer (dated by TCRdb to the early 2020s). About the full investigation: Between early 2018 and January 2019, roughly 18 patients with stage I NSCLC were enrolled in Nanjing, China. There were approximately 15 patients with newly diagnosed primary stage I lung tumors and about five patients with oligometastatic NSCLC after surgical resection of the primary tumor. All patients were considered medically inoperable, owing to comorbidities in more than ten and refusal of surgery in seven or eight. The cohort was made up of about a dozen men and a handful of women, with a median age of approximately 74 years and an age range of about 50 to 90 years. Approximately 13 patients had adenocarcinoma and about seven had squamous cell carcinoma as the tumor histology. SBRT was delivered in 3 to 5 fractions with a biologically effective dose of at least 100 Gy, and image-guided IMRT or VMAT was used for delivery. No patient received concurrent therapy alongside SBRT. Distant metastases were developed by four of the 19 patients after SBRT, at a median of around seven months, whereas no significant progression was observed in the other 15 patients. The study profiled peripheral blood TCR beta repertoires from stage I NSCLC patients before and after stereotactic body radiotherapy and related them to distant failure. The study took one blood sample before SBRT and one after SBRT from each of roughly 20 patients and sequenced all 40 or so samples. Study-level results and caveats: After SBRT, the number of unique TCR clones decreased (median about 9,100 before versus 6,861 after; Wilcoxon paired P=0.011). All reported P values were unadjusted for multiple comparisons. Post-SBRT Shannon entropy and its change from baseline were lower in patients who developed distant metastases; baseline Shannon entropy was not associated with metastases. Tumor specificity of expanded TCR clones was not determined. Differences in TRBV and TRBJ usage frequencies by metastasis status were reportedly observed in two V genes at baseline and in fewer than 10 V and two J genes after SBRT. Limitations of the study included a small cohort and short follow-up, and the study findings need independent validation.

All patients had node-negative disease on CT and PET/CT, and none had a history of other malignancies or had previously received chemotherapy or radiotherapy. At each of two time points, roughly 6.5 milliliters of peripheral venous blood were collected in EDTA tubes. Ficoll-Paque Plus density-gradient centrifugation was used to isolate PBMCs. Right after collection, samples were kept at -80 degrees C until analysis. The TCR beta CDR3 region was amplified from genomic DNA by two rounds of multiplex PCR. The first PCR round used primers specific to each TRBV and TRBJ gene, and the primer sequences were filed in Chinese patent CN105087789A. Universal primers were used in the second PCR round. The Roche High Pure PCR Template Preparation Kit was used to extract genomic DNA from frozen PBMCs. Paired-end sequencing with 151 bp reads was performed on the libraries using an Illumina HiSeq 3000. As for the original processing: CutAdapt was used to remove raw reads lacking the multiplex PCR primer sequences. Using PEAR, the high-quality paired reads were merged into contigs. By alignment to reference sequences, MiXCR assigned TRB V, D and J gene segments to each contig. To remove sequencing errors, CDR3 sequences were clustered according to base quality and sequence similarity. Shannon entropy, normalized by the natural log of the productive TCR sequence number, served as the measure of diversity. Clonality was defined as one minus Shannon entropy divided by the natural log of the number of unique clonotypes. Using the Youden index from ROC curves, the researchers picked the repertoire-metric cut-offs for progression-free survival, and all analyses were carried out in R 3.5.3. In TCRdb, the public reads were trimmed at Q25 with fastp and aligned with MiXCR, with productive beta chains retained. Every distinct CDR3 protein forms one entry, paired with its most common genes and DNA. These V and J calls rely on TCRdb rather than the paper's analysis. Counted in this sample were about 20,000 distinct CDR3 sequences; roughly two fifths of them appeared once. Roughly two fifths of the sample comes from the top ten.

The V end gives up 6 bases and the J end 2 bases, leaving 3 bases in the junction not matched to a gene. From the germline V gene (reference sequence), CDR1 is MNHEY and CDR2 is SMNVEV. From cysteine to phenylalanine, the CDR3 is 13 amino acids long. Only the CDR3 DNA stays, 39 bases, in frame from base 1. Concerning this clonotype itself: No cognate antigen has been identified for it. The record has no base qualities; no much larger clone is one base away.

The chain was built from TRBV27 and TRBJ1-2, with TRBD1 matching 7 junction bases. Material: PBMCs, obtained before or after stereotactic body radiation therapy (not recorded which). This clonotype originated in a donor at least 50 years old with non-small cell lung cancer. The CDR3 amino acid sequence is: CASRLTGNYGYTF. The DNA is as follows: TGTGCCAGCAGATTGACAGGGAACTATGGCTACACCTTC.